Following are 6 T cell receptor beta chains from one sample sequenced in a study of OX40 agonist ivuxolimab in advanced cancers. Libraries came from the immunoSEQ multiplex PCR assay. Drawn from immuneACCESS, this table holds only the in-frame rearrangements with V and J called that TCRdb kept. Clones are partly lost; checked studies trace under half to an unresolved V gene and leave the rest unexplained. In this sample the table shows about 40,000 clones, 88% of which occur a single time. The ten largest account for under 15% of the sample. This specimen consisted of CD4+ or CD8+ T cells sorted from blood, obtained in a trial of the OX40 agonist ivuxolimab. These receptors were collected from an adult with an advanced solid tumor such as melanoma, head and neck, liver or kidney cancer.

The genes are TRBV7-9 and TRBJ2-1; weak D call: TRBD1 (6 bases). This CDR3 comprises 17 residues. Trimming shortened V by 1 base and J by 0 bases, and 13 bases separated the two germline ends. Germline-derived CDR1 and CDR2 are SEHNR and FQNEAQ (reference sequence). CDR3 amino acids: CASSLGGGPSSYNEQFF. For the CDR3, the DNA is TGTGCCAGCAGCTTAGGTGGGGGCCCGAGCTCCTACAATGAGCAGTTCTTC.

The gene calls are TRBV7-6 and TRBJ2-7, with D perhaps matching TRBD1 (6 bases). Germline CDR1 SGHVS, CDR2 FNYEAQ. The CDR3 runs 14 residues. The V and J ends lost 1 base and 1 base respectively, with 8 bases between them. The CDR3 region has the DNA TGTGCCAGCAGCTTAGGAGGGGGATCCTACGAGCAGTACTTC. It translates to CASSLGGGSYEQYF.

The genes are TRBV7-9 and TRBJ1-5; D not certain. V was trimmed by 5 bases and J by 1 base, leaving 12 bases between them. CDR1 is SEHNR, CDR2 FQNEAQ, per germline (reference sequence). CDR3 length equals 15 residues. The DNA of the CDR3 is TGTGCCAGCAGCCCCCCCGGGTCCAGCAATCAGCCCCAGCATTTT. Translation: CASSPPGSSNQPQHF. The entire variable domain, with the rest obtained from reference TRBV7-9 and TRBJ1-5, is as follows: DTGVSQNPRHKITKRGQNVTFRCDPISEHNRLYWYRQTLGQGPEFLTYFQNEAQLEKSRLLSDRFSAERPKGSFSTLEIQRTEQGDSAMYLCASSPPGSSNQPQHFGDGTRLSIL.

This CDR3 reads CASSPRTSGTYEQYF. The DNA of the CDR3 is TGTGCCAGCAGCCCCCGGACTAGCGGAACCTACGAGCAGTACTTC. J is TRBJ2-7 and V is TRBV4-2, with 10 bases identical to TRBD2. Germline loops: CDR1 LGHNA, CDR2 YNFKEQ. CDR3 length: 15 amino acids. V trimming: 4 bases; J trimming: 2 bases; junction bases outside the gene matches: 5.

This sequence joins TRBV7-9 and TRBJ2-7; D remains ambiguous. V lost 5 bases to trimming and J lost 2 bases, with 7 bases between them. The CDR3 covers 12 residues. Germline assignment: CDR1 SEHNR and CDR2 FQNEAQ (reference sequence). CDR3 coding DNA: TGTGCCAGCAGCGAAATCACCTACGAGCAGTACTTC. The encoded protein is CASSEITYEQYF.

This sequence joins TRBV19 and TRBJ1-2; 9 bases align to TRBD1. Per the germline V gene, CDR1 is LNHDA and CDR2 is SQIVND (reference sequence). The J segment lost 5 bases and the V segment lost 0 bases, leaving 10 bases of the junction unmatched. The CDR3 contains 17 residues. The CDR3 DNA is TGTGCCAGTAGTATAGATCTATTGGAGGGACAGGGATATGGCTACACCTTC. Translation gives CASSIDLLEGQGYGYTF.